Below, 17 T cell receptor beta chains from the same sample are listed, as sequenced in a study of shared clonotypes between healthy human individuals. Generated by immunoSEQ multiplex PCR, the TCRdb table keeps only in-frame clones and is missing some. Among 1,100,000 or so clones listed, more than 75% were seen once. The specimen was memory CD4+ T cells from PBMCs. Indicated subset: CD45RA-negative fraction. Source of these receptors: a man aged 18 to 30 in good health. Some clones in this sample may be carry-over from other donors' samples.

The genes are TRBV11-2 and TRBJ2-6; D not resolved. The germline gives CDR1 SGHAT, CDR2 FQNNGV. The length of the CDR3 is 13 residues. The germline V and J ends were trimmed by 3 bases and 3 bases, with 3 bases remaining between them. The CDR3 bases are TGTGCCAGCAGCTTCGTTGGGGCCAACGTCCTGACTTTC. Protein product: CASSFVGANVLTF.

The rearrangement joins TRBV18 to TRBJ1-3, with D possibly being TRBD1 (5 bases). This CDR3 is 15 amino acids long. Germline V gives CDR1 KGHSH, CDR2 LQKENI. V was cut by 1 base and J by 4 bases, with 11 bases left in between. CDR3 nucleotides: TGTGCCAGCTCACCACTTGTCAGGGAAGGAAACACCATATATTTT. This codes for CASSPLVREGNTIYF.

The CDR3 DNA is TGTGCCAGCACCCCCGGTATCGGCTATGGCTACACCTTC. The encoded protein is CASTPGIGYGYTF. The gene calls are TRBV6-5 and TRBJ1-2; D ambiguous. The CDR3 runs to 13 residues. Trimming shortened V by 7 bases and J by 4 bases, and 13 bases separated the two germline ends. Per the germline V gene, CDR1 is MNHEY and CDR2 is SVGAGI.

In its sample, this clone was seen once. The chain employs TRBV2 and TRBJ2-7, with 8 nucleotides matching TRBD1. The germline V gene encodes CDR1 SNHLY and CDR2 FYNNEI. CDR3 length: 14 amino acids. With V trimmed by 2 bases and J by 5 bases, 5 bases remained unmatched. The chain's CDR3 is CASSEQGARNEQYF. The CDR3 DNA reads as TGTGCCAGCAGTGAACAGGGGGCGAGGAACGAGCAGTACTTC.

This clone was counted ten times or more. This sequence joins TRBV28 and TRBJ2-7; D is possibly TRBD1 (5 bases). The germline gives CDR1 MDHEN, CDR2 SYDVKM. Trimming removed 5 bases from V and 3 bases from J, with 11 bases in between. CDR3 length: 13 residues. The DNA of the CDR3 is TGTGCCAGCAGTCAGACAGCGAACTACGAGCAGTACTTC. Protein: CASSQTANYEQYF.

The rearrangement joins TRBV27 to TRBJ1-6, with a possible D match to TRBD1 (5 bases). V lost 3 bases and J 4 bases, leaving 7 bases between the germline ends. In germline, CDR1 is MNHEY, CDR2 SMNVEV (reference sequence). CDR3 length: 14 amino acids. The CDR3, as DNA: TGTGCCAGCAGTTTGACAGTATATAATTCACCCCTCCACTTT. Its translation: CASSLTVYNSPLHF.

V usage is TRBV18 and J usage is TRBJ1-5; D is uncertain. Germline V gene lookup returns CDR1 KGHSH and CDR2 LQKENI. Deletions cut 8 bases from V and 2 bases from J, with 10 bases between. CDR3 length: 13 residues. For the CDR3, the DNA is TGTGCCAGCGCCCGGCAGGGCAATCAGCCCCAGCATTTT. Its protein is CASARQGNQPQHF.

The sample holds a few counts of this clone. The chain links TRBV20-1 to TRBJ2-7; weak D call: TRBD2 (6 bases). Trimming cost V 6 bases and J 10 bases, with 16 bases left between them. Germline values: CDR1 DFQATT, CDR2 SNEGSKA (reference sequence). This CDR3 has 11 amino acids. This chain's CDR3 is CSAAPASEQYF. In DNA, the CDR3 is TGCAGTGCCGCGCCCGCTAGCGAACAGTACTTC.

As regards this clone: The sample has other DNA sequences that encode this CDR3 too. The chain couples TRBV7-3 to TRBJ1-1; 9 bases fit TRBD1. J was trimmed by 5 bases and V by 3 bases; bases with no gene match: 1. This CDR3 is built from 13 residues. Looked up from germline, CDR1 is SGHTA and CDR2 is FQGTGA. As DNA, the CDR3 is TGTGCCAGCAGCTTGGGACAGGGTACTGAAGCTTTCTTT. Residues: CASSLGQGTEAFF.

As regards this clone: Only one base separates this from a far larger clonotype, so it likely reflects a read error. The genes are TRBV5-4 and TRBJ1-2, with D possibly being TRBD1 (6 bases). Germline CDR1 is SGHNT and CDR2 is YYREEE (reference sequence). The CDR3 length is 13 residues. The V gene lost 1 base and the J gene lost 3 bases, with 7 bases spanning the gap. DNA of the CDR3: TGTGCCAGCAGCTTGACAGGGTACTATGGCTACACCTTC. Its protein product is CASSLTGYYGYTF.

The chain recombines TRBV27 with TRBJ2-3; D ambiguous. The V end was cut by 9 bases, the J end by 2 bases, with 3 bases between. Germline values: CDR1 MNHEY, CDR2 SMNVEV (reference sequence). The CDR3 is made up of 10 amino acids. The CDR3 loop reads CARNTDTQYF. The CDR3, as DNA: TGTGCCAGAAACACAGATACGCAGTATTTT.

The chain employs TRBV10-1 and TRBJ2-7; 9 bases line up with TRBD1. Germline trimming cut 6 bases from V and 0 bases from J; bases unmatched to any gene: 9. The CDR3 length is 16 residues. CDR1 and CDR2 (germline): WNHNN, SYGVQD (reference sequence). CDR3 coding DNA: TGCGCCAGCAGCGCCTACCGACAGGGGGGCTCCTACGAGCAGTACTTC. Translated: CASSAYRQGGSYEQYF.

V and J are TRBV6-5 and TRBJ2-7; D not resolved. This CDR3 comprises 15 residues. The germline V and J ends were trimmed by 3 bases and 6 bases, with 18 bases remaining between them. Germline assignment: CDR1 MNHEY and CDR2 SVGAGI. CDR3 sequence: CASSYTGSLPFEQYF. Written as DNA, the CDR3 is TGTGCCAGCAGTTATACGGGCAGCCTACCTTTCGAGCAGTACTTC.

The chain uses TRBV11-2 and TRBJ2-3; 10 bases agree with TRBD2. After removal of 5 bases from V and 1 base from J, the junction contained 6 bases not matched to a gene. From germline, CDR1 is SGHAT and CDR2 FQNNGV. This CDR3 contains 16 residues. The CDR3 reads CASSPTAGGRTDTQYF. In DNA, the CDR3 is TGTGCCAGCAGCCCGACAGCGGGAGGGCGCACAGATACGCAGTATTTT.

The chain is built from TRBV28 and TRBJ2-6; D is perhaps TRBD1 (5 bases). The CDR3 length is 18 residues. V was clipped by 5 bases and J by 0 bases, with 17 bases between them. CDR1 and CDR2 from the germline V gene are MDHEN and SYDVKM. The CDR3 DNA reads TGTGCCAGCAGTACCCCAAGACAGTCCCACTCTGGGGCCAACGTCCTGACTTTC. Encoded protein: CASSTPRQSHSGANVLTF.

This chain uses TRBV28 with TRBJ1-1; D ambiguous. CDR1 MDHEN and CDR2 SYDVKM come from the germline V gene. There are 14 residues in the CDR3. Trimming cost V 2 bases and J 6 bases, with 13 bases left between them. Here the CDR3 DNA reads TGTGCCAGCAGTTTAGGGGTCTCCGCGGCTGAAGCTTTCTTT. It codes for CASSLGVSAAEAFF.

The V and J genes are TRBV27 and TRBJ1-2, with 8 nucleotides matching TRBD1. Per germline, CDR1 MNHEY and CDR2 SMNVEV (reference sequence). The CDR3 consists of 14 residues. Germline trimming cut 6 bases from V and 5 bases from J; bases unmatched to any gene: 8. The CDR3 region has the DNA TGTGCCAGCAGCCGATCGACAGGGGCATATGGCTACACCTTC. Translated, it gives CASSRSTGAYGYTF.